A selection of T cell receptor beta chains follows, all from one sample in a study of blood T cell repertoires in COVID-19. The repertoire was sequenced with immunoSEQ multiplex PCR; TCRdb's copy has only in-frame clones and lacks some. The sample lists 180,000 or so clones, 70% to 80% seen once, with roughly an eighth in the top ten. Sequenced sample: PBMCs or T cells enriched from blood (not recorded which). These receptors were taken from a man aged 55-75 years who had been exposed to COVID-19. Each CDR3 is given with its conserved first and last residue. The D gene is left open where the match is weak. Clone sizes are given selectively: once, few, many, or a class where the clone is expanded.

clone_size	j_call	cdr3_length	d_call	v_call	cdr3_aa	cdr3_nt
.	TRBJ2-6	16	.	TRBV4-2	CASSQVAALGANVLTF	TGTGCCAGCAGCCAAGTAGCAGCTCTTGGGGCCAACGTCCTGACTTTC
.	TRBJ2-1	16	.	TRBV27	CASSLRWQGLGNEQFF	TGTGCCAGCAGTTTGAGGTGGCAGGGCTTGGGCAATGAGCAGTTCTTC
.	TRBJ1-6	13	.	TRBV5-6	CASSHQEGSPLHF	TGTGCCAGCAGTCATCAAGAGGGATCACCCCTCCACTTT
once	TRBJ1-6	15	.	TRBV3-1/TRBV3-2	CASSPLTTSNSPLHF	TGTGCCAGCAGCCCCCTTACTACCTCTAATTCACCCCTCCACTTT
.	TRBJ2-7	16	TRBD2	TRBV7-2	CASSLRSSGNPYEQYF	TGTGCCAGCAGCCTCCGGTCTAGCGGGAACCCCTACGAGCAGTACTTC
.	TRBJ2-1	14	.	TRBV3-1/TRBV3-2	CASSQDPRRDEQFF	TGTGCCAGCAGCCAAGATCCCCGCAGGGATGAGCAGTTCTTC
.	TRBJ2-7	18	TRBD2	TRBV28	CASSLNFGLAGGPYEQYF	TGTGCCAGCAGTTTAAATTTCGGACTAGCGGGAGGCCCCTACGAGCAGTACTTC
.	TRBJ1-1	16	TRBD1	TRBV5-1	CASSLGTGHLNTEAFF	TGCGCCAGCAGCTTGGGGACAGGCCATCTGAACACTGAAGCTTTCTTT
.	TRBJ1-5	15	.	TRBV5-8	CASSWSGTPHQPQHF	TGTGCCAGCAGCTGGTCGGGGACACCTCATCAGCCCCAGCATTTT
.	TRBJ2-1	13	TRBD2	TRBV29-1	CSVRAGRENEQFF	TGCAGCGTTCGCGCTGGGCGGGAGAATGAGCAGTTCTTC
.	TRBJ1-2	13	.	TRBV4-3	CASSREAGYGYTF	TGCGCCAGCAGCCGGGAAGCGGGATATGGCTACACCTTC
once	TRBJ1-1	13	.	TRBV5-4	CASSRKGSAEAFF	TGTGCCAGCAGCCGGAAAGGGAGTGCTGAAGCTTTCTTT
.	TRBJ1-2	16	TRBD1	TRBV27	CASSFPRTGGGYGYTF	TGTGCCAGCAGTTTCCCCCGGACAGGGGGCGGCTATGGCTACACCTTC